This passage covers 18 T cell receptor beta chains from one sample sequenced in a study of T-cell reconstitution after alpha-beta-depleted transplantation in children. A library of TCRbeta sequences, prepared with unique molecular identifiers, was generated. TCRdb ran MiXCR on the PCR reads and lists one entry per CDR3 protein. This sample has hundreds of thousands of distinct CDR3 sequences, with about 21% found just once. The sample here was PBMCs, mostly from graft donor cells, taken 360 days after TCRalphabeta/CD19-depleted stem cell transplant. The receptors come from a boy under two years old who had a stem cell transplant for acute myeloid leukemia, so the T cells may come from the graft donor.

This clonotype was seen ten or more times. The chain is built from TRBV7-2 and TRBJ2-6; no definite D call. With 4 bases removed from V and 2 bases from J, the gap between germline ends came to 9 bases. The CDR3 is 15 amino acids. Germline CDR1 is SGHTA and CDR2 is FQGNSA. This chain's CDR3 is CASSSSLPGANVLTF. The CDR3 region has the DNA TGTGCCAGCAGCTCGAGTCTCCCTGGGGCCAACGTCCTGACTTTC.

V and J are TRBV7-9 and TRBJ2-4; 8 positions agree with TRBD1. CDR1 and CDR2 (germline): SEHNR, FQNEAQ (reference sequence). After removal of 1 base from V and 0 bases from J, the junction contained 2 bases not matched to a gene. The length of the CDR3 is 16 residues. CDR3 in amino acids: CASSLGQGIAKNIQYF. The CDR3 nucleotides are TGTGCCAGCAGCTTAGGACAGGGGATAGCCAAAAACATTCAGTACTTC.

The V call is TRBV5-1, the J call TRBJ2-7; D is perhaps TRBD2 (6 bases). The CDR3 length is 14 residues. V was shortened by 3 bases and J by 7 bases, with 17 bases between the two germline ends. Germline values: CDR1 SGHRS, CDR2 YFSETQ. The CDR3 region is CASSWASRAGEQYV. In nucleotides, the CDR3 is TGCGCCAGCAGCTGGGCCAGTAGGGCGGGGGAGCAGTACGTC.

This clonotype was detected a few times. The chain couples TRBV11-2 to TRBJ2-1; 11 nucleotides align to TRBD2. The CDR3 extends over 15 amino acids. Germline V CDR1 and CDR2: SGHAT, FQNNGV. J was trimmed by 6 bases and V by 5 bases; bases with no gene match: 6. CDR3 nucleotide sequence: TGTGCCAGCAGCCCCCGACTAGCGGGGTTCAATGAGCAGTTCTTC. As protein: CASSPRLAGFNEQFF.

This clonotype was counted at least ten times. V usage is TRBV2 and J usage is TRBJ2-1; D call uncertain. Per the germline V gene, CDR1 is SNHLY and CDR2 is FYNNEI. The CDR3 extends over 13 amino acids. V was clipped by 0 bases and J by 7 bases, with 7 bases between them. The CDR3 sequence: CASSEANRNEQFF. The DNA for the CDR3 is TGTGCCAGCAGTGAAGCGAACCGGAATGAGCAGTTCTTC.

This clonotype came up many times. The CDR3 here is CSAQGGGSTDTQYF. The CDR3 DNA reads TGCAGTGCCCAGGGCGGGGGGAGCACAGATACGCAGTATTTT. The rearrangement joins TRBV20-1 to TRBJ2-3; TRBD2 agrees at 8 bases. V shed 6 bases and J 0 bases; nucleotides not matched to a gene: 5. This CDR3 is built from 14 residues. Germline CDR1 is DFQATT and CDR2 is SNEGSKA (reference sequence).

Many counts were recorded for this clonotype. The chain links TRBV5-6 to TRBJ2-4; D is undetermined. The V and J ends lost 4 bases and 0 bases respectively, with 14 bases between them. This CDR3 is built from 16 residues. Germline-derived CDR1 and CDR2 are SGHDT and YYEEEE. The CDR3: CASSRQVAGAKNIQYF. Written as DNA, the CDR3 is TGTGCCAGCAGCCGGCAGGTAGCCGGAGCCAAAAACATTCAGTACTTC.

At least ten counts were recorded for this clonotype. This sequence joins TRBV4-3 and TRBJ2-1, with 8 bases that match TRBD2. The germline gives CDR1 LGHNA, CDR2 YSLEER. With V trimmed by 0 bases and J by 6 bases, 4 bases remained unmatched. The CDR3 sequence is 15 residues long. CDR3 in amino acids: CASSQERGGGNEQFF. The CDR3 DNA reads TGCGCCAGCAGCCAAGAACGGGGGGGCGGCAATGAGCAGTTCTTC.

This clonotype has at least ten counts. The J gene is TRBJ1-1, the V gene TRBV6-5; D unresolved. The CDR3 contains 13 residues. Germline-derived CDR1 and CDR2 are MNHEY and SVGAGI. The V and J ends lost 2 bases and 1 base respectively, with 5 bases between them. The chain's CDR3 is CASSYGRNTEAFF. The CDR3 DNA follows: TGTGCCAGCAGTTACGGGCGGAACACTGAAGCTTTCTTT.

This clonotype has a handful of counts. This sequence joins TRBV20-1 and TRBJ2-7, with D unresolved. V was shortened by 3 bases and J by 3 bases, with 9 bases between the two germline ends. This CDR3 region has 12 residues. Germline loops: CDR1 DFQATT, CDR2 SNEGSKA (reference sequence). DNA for the CDR3: TGCAGTGCTAGTCACAGAGGCTACGAGCAGTACTTC. It codes for CSASHRGYEQYF.

The chain joins TRBV11-2 to TRBJ2-5; 15 bases match TRBD2. J gave up 6 bases and V 3 bases, and 5 bases lay outside the gene matches. Germline-derived CDR1 and CDR2 are SGHAT and FQNNGV. This CDR3 is 16 amino acids long. As DNA, the CDR3 is TGTGCCAGCAGCTTGGGACTAGCGGGGGGTATGAAGACCCAGTACTTC. Translation gives CASSLGLAGGMKTQYF.

This clonotype was counted at least ten times. This rearrangement joins TRBV7-8 to TRBJ2-3; D is undetermined. The CDR3 has 13 amino acids. Germline V gives CDR1 SGHVS, CDR2 FQNEAQ. V lost 1 base and J 5 bases, leaving 7 bases between the germline ends. The CDR3 spells CASSLVSGDTQYF. CDR3 bases: TGTGCCAGCAGCTTAGTTTCGGGAGATACGCAGTATTTT.

This sequence joins TRBV9 and TRBJ2-3, with 11 bases matching TRBD2. Germline V gene sequence: CDR1 SGDLS, CDR2 YYNGEE. The V segment lost 0 bases and the J segment 14 bases; nucleotides outside the gene matches: 14. The CDR3 spans 16 residues. The CDR3 region is CASSVAPTSGGDSVYF. In DNA form, the CDR3 reads TGTGCCAGCAGCGTAGCCCCAACTAGCGGGGGCGACTCGGTGTATTTT. The whole variable domain, filled in from reference TRBV9 and TRBJ2-3, reads DSGVTQTPKHLITATGQRVTLRCSPRSGDLSVYWYQQSLDQGLQFLIQYYNGEERAKGNILERFSAQQFPDLHSELNLSSLELGDSALYFCASSVAPTSGGDSVYFGPGTRLTVL.

Ten or more counts support this clonotype. Written as DNA, the CDR3 is TGTGCCAGCAGCGTAGAGTTGGTAAGAAGCACAGATACGCAGTATTTT. It translates to CASSVELVRSTDTQYF. V is TRBV9 and J is TRBJ2-3; D remains ambiguous. V lost 0 bases and J lost 0, with 11 bases in between. Germline V gene data show CDR1 as SGDLS and CDR2 as YYNGEE. The CDR3 spans 16 residues. Full variable domain (remainder filled in from reference TRBV9 and TRBJ2-3): DSGVTQTPKHLITATGQRVTLRCSPRSGDLSVYWYQQSLDQGLQFLIQYYNGEERAKGNILERFSAQQFPDLHSELNLSSLELGDSALYFCASSVELVRSTDTQYFGPGTRLTVL.

The genes are TRBV5-1 and TRBJ2-5; possible D gene TRBD1, 5 bases. This CDR3 is built from 13 residues. From germline, CDR1 is SGHRS and CDR2 YFSETQ. V lost 6 bases and J 7 bases, leaving 16 bases between the germline ends. The CDR3 protein is CASNPGHAGTQYF. In DNA form, the CDR3 reads TGCGCCAGCAATCCAGGGCACGCCGGGACCCAGTACTTC.

This clonotype was counted ten times or more. The rearrangement links TRBV12-3 or TRBV12-4 to TRBJ2-7; 12 positions agree with TRBD2. The V gene end was trimmed by 5 bases and the J gene end by 0 bases; junction bases not matched to a gene: 2. The CDR3 has 15 residues. The CDR3 DNA follows: TGTGCCAGCAGTCAGACTAGCGGGGGCTCCTACGAGCAGTACTTC. Translation gives CASSQTSGGSYEQYF.

The chain links TRBV24-1 to TRBJ2-2; D gene ambiguous. CDR1 is KGHDR and CDR2 is SFDVKD in the germline V gene. This CDR3 is 15 amino acids long. V lost 3 bases and J lost 0, with 7 bases in between. The CDR3: CATSDRTANTGELFF. DNA for the CDR3: TGTGCCACCAGTGATAGGACCGCGAACACCGGGGAGCTGTTTTTT.

This clonotype was recorded only once. V usage is TRBV5-6 and J usage is TRBJ2-1, with D unresolved. This CDR3 has 13 amino acids. Trimming took 4 bases from V and 6 from J, leaving 11 bases between them. Germline CDR1 SGHDT, CDR2 YYEEEE. CDR3 residues: CASSPRASNEQFF. CDR3 in DNA: TGTGCCAGCAGCCCCCGGGCCAGCAATGAGCAGTTCTTC.